A single sample gave rise to the 32 T cell receptor beta chains below, sequenced in a study of cytomegalovirus exposure and HLA in healthy donors. Amplification used 60 Vbeta primers and 13 Jbeta primers. TCRdb's copy holds only in-frame clones and misses some; the assay was immunoSEQ multiplex PCR. This table holds 70,000 to 95,000 clones, 62% found once. Sequenced: PBMCs. All receptors derive from a woman in her twenties or thirties in good health and CMV-seropositive.

The V gene is TRBV7-2, the J gene TRBJ2-7; TRBD2 might be the D (5 bases). Germline CDR1 reads SGHTA; CDR2 reads FQGNSA. There are 14 residues in the CDR3. V was clipped by 5 bases and J by 6 bases, with 17 bases between them. The CDR3 here is CASSPGPSRGEQYF. The CDR3 nucleotides read TGTGCCAGCAGCCCCGGACCATCTCGGGGCGAGCAGTACTTC.

The J gene is TRBJ2-5, the V gene TRBV2; 7 positions match TRBD2. The CDR3 is 14 amino acids. Germline CDR1 is SNHLY and CDR2 is FYNNEI. V dropped 2 bases and J dropped 5; count of bases not matched to a gene: 5. The CDR3 loop reads CASSESRGRETQYF. The CDR3 bases are TGTGCCAGCAGTGAATCGCGGGGGAGGGAGACCCAGTACTTC.

The gene calls are TRBV7-9 and TRBJ2-3; a possible D gene is TRBD2 (5 bases). V was pared by 2 bases and J by 0 bases, with 6 bases between. CDR3 length: 14 residues. In germline, CDR1 is SEHNR, CDR2 FQNEAQ (reference sequence). The CDR3 nucleotides read TGTGCCAGCAGCTTAAGAGGGAGCACAGATACGCAGTATTTT. Translated: CASSLRGSTDTQYF.

The chain is built from TRBV5-1 and TRBJ1-1; TRBD1 aligns across 12 bases. The CDR3 extends over 15 amino acids. J was trimmed by 7 bases and V by 4 bases; bases with no gene match: 8. Germline V CDR1 and CDR2: SGHRS, YFSETQ. DNA for the CDR3: TGCGCCAGCAGCACCAAGGGACAGGGGGCGGATGAAGCTTTCTTT. Translated: CASSTKGQGADEAFF.

Regarding this clone: One junction end disagrees with the germline gene, perhaps due to a read error. This CDR3 is also generated by other DNA sequences in the sample. This chain links TRBV7-2 with TRBJ1-1, with a weak D call TRBD1 (6 bases). Germline V gives CDR1 SGHTA, CDR2 FQGNSA. This CDR3 has 13 residues. The CDR3 DNA follows: TGTGCCAGCAGCTCTGGGGGGGGCACTGAAGCTTTCTTC. Translation: CASSSGGGTEAFF.

The chain joins TRBV2 to TRBJ2-2; tentatively, D is TRBD2 (6 bases). Germline CDR1 and CDR2: SNHLY and FYNNEI. V lost 7 bases and J 1 base, leaving 13 bases between the germline ends. This CDR3 has 15 amino acids. For the CDR3, the DNA is TGTGCCAGCACCGAGCGGGCCGTGAACACCGGGGAGCTGTTTTTT. Residues: CASTERAVNTGELFF.

V usage is TRBV19 and J usage is TRBJ1-5, with D perhaps matching TRBD1 (6 bases). From germline, CDR1 is LNHDA and CDR2 SQIVND (reference sequence). V gave up 0 bases and J gave up 3 bases, with 9 bases separating them. This CDR3 is 15 amino acids long. In DNA form, the CDR3 reads TGTGCCAGTAGTATAGATGCAGGGGCCAATCAGCCCCAGCATTTT. This encodes CASSIDAGANQPQHF.

J is TRBJ1-3 and V is TRBV28; 7 bases map to TRBD1. V gave up 2 bases and J gave up 0 bases; unmatched junction bases: 7. The CDR3 is 17 amino acids. CDR1 and CDR2 from the germline V gene are MDHEN and SYDVKM. The CDR3 here is CASSLLRGPNSGNTIYF. As DNA, the CDR3 is TGTGCCAGCAGTTTACTTAGGGGGCCCAACTCTGGAAACACCATATATTTT. Looking up the rest from reference TRBV28 and TRBJ1-3 gives the full variable domain: DVKVTQSSRYLVKRTGEKVFLECVQDMDHENMFWYRQDPGLGLRLIYFSYDVKMKEKGDIPEGYSVSREKKERFSLILESASTNQTSMYLCASSLLRGPNSGNTIYFGEGSWLTVV.

This clone was recorded a few times. This same CDR3 is encoded by further DNA sequences in the sample. This chain joins TRBV20-1 and TRBJ2-5, with a tentative D call TRBD1 (6 bases). V lost 5 bases and J 14 bases, leaving 15 bases between the germline ends. CDR1 is DFQATT, CDR2 SNEGSKA, per germline (reference sequence). The CDR3 consists of 10 residues. Here the CDR3 DNA reads TGCAGTGCTTCCCGGGACATCATTTACTTC. It is translated as CSASRDIIYF.

V usage is TRBV7-9 and J usage is TRBJ1-5; D not certain. The germline V and J ends were trimmed by 5 bases and 1 base, with 12 bases remaining between them. This CDR3 is 15 amino acids long. CDR1 is SEHNR, CDR2 FQNEAQ, per germline (reference sequence). The CDR3 sequence: CASSGSVLSNQPQHF. The DNA of the CDR3 is TGTGCCAGCAGCGGTAGCGTCTTGAGCAATCAGCCCCAGCATTTT.

As DNA, the CDR3 is TGCGCCAGCAGCTTACAGGGGGCAGGGGCCTACGAGCAGTACTTC. It is translated as CASSLQGAGAYEQYF. The chain combines TRBV5-1 with TRBJ2-7; 9 nucleotides line up with TRBD1. V was clipped by 2 bases and J by 2 bases; unmatched bases: 5. The CDR3 loop spans 15 amino acids. The germline V gene encodes CDR1 SGHRS and CDR2 YFSETQ.

The chain is built from TRBV9 and TRBJ2-7; TRBD2 agrees at 10 bases. Germline values: CDR1 SGDLS, CDR2 YYNGEE. This CDR3 comprises 15 residues. J lost 4 bases, V lost 7 bases, and 11 bases had no gene match. CDR3 nucleotides: TGTGCCAGCGGTCCCGGGACTAGCGTTTTATACGAGCAGTACTTC. It specifies CASGPGTSVLYEQYF.

V and J are TRBV5-1 and TRBJ2-1; tentative D call: TRBD1 (6 bases). The length of the CDR3 is 14 residues. V was shortened by 5 bases and J by 1 base, with 10 bases between the two germline ends. CDR1 and CDR2 from the germline V gene are SGHRS and YFSETQ. The CDR3: CASRQGNSYNEQFF. The CDR3 DNA reads TGCGCCAGCAGACAGGGTAATTCCTACAATGAGCAGTTCTTC.

The chain links TRBV7-2 to TRBJ2-5; 7 bases line up with TRBD1. This CDR3 is 15 amino acids long. Germline V gene sequence: CDR1 SGHTA, CDR2 FQGNSA. V was clipped by 5 bases and J by 7 bases; unmatched bases: 13. This CDR3 reads CASSPTGARVGTQYF. CDR3 coding DNA: TGTGCCAGCAGCCCAACAGGGGCCCGGGTTGGGACCCAGTACTTC.

V gene TRBV6-4 combines with J gene TRBJ2-1; possible D gene TRBD1, 5 bases. This CDR3 comprises 14 residues. Germline CDR1 reads MRHNA; CDR2 reads SNTAGT. V lost 6 bases and J lost 6, with 15 bases in between. The CDR3 nucleotides are TGTGCCAGCAGCGGACATTCAAAAGCCAATGAGCAGTTCTTC. Its protein is CASSGHSKANEQFF.

This chain uses TRBV7-9 with TRBJ2-2, with 8 bases that match TRBD2. The V and J ends lost 0 bases and 3 bases, in that order; junction bases with no gene match: 0. The CDR3 is made up of 15 amino acids. CDR1 and CDR2 (germline): SEHNR, FQNEAQ (reference sequence). CDR3 nucleotides: TGTGCCAGCAGCTTAGCACTAGCGGACACCGGGGAGCTGTTTTTT. Protein sequence: CASSLALADTGELFF. The full variable domain, its missing parts supplied by reference TRBV7-9 and TRBJ2-2, is DTGVSQNPRHKITKRGQNVTFRCDPISEHNRLYWYRQTLGQGPEFLTYFQNEAQLEKSRLLSDRFSAERPKGSFSTLEIQRTEQGDSAMYLCASSLALADTGELFFGEGSRLTVL.

DNA for the CDR3: TGTGCCAGCAAGCGACAGGGGGGAAACTATGGCTACACCTTC. It specifies CASKRQGGNYGYTF. J is TRBJ1-2 and V is TRBV6-1, with 9 bases fitting TRBD1. With 7 bases clipped from V and 2 bases from J, the junction kept 5 bases outside the gene matches. The germline V gene encodes CDR1 MNHNS and CDR2 SASEGT. The CDR3 extends over 14 amino acids.

This clone has more than one count but fewer than ten. The gene calls are TRBV6-5 and TRBJ1-1; 9 bases are a match to TRBD1. The V gene's germline CDR1 is MNHEY and CDR2 SVGAGI. The trim removed 0 bases at V and 3 bases at J, leaving 2 bases unmatched. CDR3 length: 15 amino acids. The CDR3 loop reads CASSYSGTGYTEAFF. CDR3 bases: TGTGCCAGCAGTTACTCCGGGACAGGGTACACTGAAGCTTTCTTT.

This clone was seen a few times. The CDR3 here is CASSRSGGDEKLFF. CDR3 nucleotides: TGCGCCAGCAGCCGCTCCGGGGGGGATGAAAAACTGTTTTTT. The V call is TRBV5-1, the J call TRBJ1-4; a possible D gene is TRBD1 (5 bases). The CDR3 has 14 residues. The germline CDR1 and CDR2 sequences are SGHRS and YFSETQ. Trimming stripped 4 bases from V and 6 bases from J, with 13 bases between.

V usage is TRBV6-1 and J usage is TRBJ2-1, with 7 bases matching TRBD1. Germline V lookup: CDR1 MNHNS, CDR2 SASEGT. V dropped 5 bases and J dropped 10; count of bases not matched to a gene: 5. The CDR3 is 12 residues long. CDR3 coding DNA: TGTGCCAGCAGTCCAGGGGGAGCCGAGCAGTTCTTC. Translating gives CASSPGGAEQFF.

This clone was counted between two and nine times. The chain couples TRBV6-5 to TRBJ2-6; D is unclear. Trimming took 6 bases from V and 0 from J, leaving 6 bases between them. CDR3 length: 14 residues. Germline V CDR1 and CDR2: MNHEY, SVGAGI. The CDR3 is CASSPFSGANVLTF. In DNA form, the CDR3 reads TGTGCCAGCAGCCCGTTCTCTGGGGCCAACGTCCTGACTTTC.

J is TRBJ2-1 and V is TRBV6-1; TRBD2 might be the D (5 bases). Germline CDR1 is MNHNS and CDR2 is SASEGT. This CDR3 region has 14 residues. V lost 2 bases and J lost 6, with 11 bases in between. The DNA for the CDR3 is TGTGCCAGCAGTGAATGGGGAGTTTTCAATGAGCAGTTCTTC. Translated, it gives CASSEWGVFNEQFF.

This clone was picked up one time. The CDR3 here is CASSPGQMNTGELFF. CDR3 coding DNA: TGTGCCAGCAGTCCAGGACAGATGAACACCGGGGAGCTGTTTTTT. The chain employs TRBV7-3 and TRBJ2-2; a weak D match, TRBD1 (6 bases). The ends were cut back, 6 bases at V and 1 base at J, with 12 bases in the middle. This CDR3 comprises 15 residues. Germline V gives CDR1 SGHTA, CDR2 FQGTGA.

The rearrangement uses TRBV20-1 and TRBJ2-3, with a tentative D call TRBD2 (6 bases). V lost 2 bases and J lost 10, with 7 bases in between. This CDR3 contains 10 residues. Germline V gene data show CDR1 as DFQATT and CDR2 as SNEGSKA (reference sequence). CDR3 coding DNA: TGCAGTGCTAGACTAGCGTCGCAGTATTTT. Translated, it gives CSARLASQYF.

This clone was counted between two and nine times. The chain couples TRBV28 to TRBJ1-3, with D unclear. Trimming pared 8 bases from V and 0 bases from J, leaving 8 bases between. Germline loops: CDR1 MDHEN, CDR2 SYDVKM. This CDR3 comprises 13 residues. The CDR3 nucleotides are TGTGCCAGCCGCAAGAGCTCTGGAAACACCATATATTTT. Amino acids: CASRKSSGNTIYF.

This clone was recorded a few times. The chain employs TRBV30 and TRBJ1-5; no clear D. Per germline, CDR1 GTSNPN and CDR2 SVGIG (reference sequence). The CDR3 length is 12 residues. Trimming shortened V by 2 bases and J by 4 bases, and 6 bases separated the two germline ends. The CDR3 DNA sequence: TGTGCCTGGAGTCCCCCAAATCAGCCCCAGCATTTT. Its translation is CAWSPPNQPQHF.

The chain uses TRBV28 and TRBJ1-2; 7 nucleotides agree with TRBD1. The V and J ends lost 9 bases and 8 bases, in that order; junction bases with no gene match: 12. The CDR3 is made up of 13 amino acids. The germline V gene encodes CDR1 MDHEN and CDR2 SYDVKM. DNA for the CDR3: TGTGCCAGTATCGGGACAGACACGAAGGGCTACACCTTC. The encoded protein is CASIGTDTKGYTF.

This clone occurred a few times. The chain carries TRBV27 and TRBJ1-6, with D maybe TRBD1 (6 bases). Trimming removed 3 bases from V and 8 bases from J, with 14 bases in between. Per the germline V gene, CDR1 is MNHEY and CDR2 is SMNVEV (reference sequence). The CDR3 runs to 15 residues. Here the CDR3 reads CASSFRGQQHSPLHF. DNA for the CDR3: TGTGCCAGCAGTTTTAGAGGACAGCAACATTCACCCCTCCACTTT.

This clone was seen a few times. One end of the junction does not line up with germline, which may come from a read error. The V gene is TRBV19, the J gene TRBJ1-2; possibly TRBD1 for D (6 bases). The CDR3 is made up of 15 amino acids. The germline gives CDR1 LNHDA, CDR2 SQIVND (reference sequence). The DNA of the CDR3 is TGTGCCAGTAGTATTAGGTACAGGGACGACTATGGCTACCCCTTC. This sequence encodes CASSIRYRDDYGYPF.

The rearrangement uses TRBV5-8 and TRBJ1-6; maybe TRBD1 (6 bases). The CDR3 is 15 residues long. V was shortened by 0 bases and J by 7 bases, with 11 bases between the two germline ends. CDR1 is SGHTS and CDR2 is YDEGEE in the germline V gene. CDR3 in amino acids: CASSLVIGGNSPLHF. CDR3 in DNA: TGTGCCAGCAGCTTGGTAATAGGGGGAAATTCACCCCTCCACTTT.

This clone was observed a single time. This chain uses TRBV4-1 with TRBJ2-3; D possibly corresponds to TRBD2 (6 bases). The CDR3 covers 16 residues. CDR1 is MGHRA, CDR2 YSYEKL, per germline. Trimming removed 1 base from V and 6 bases from J, with 17 bases in between. The CDR3 DNA sequence: TGCGCCAGCAGCCAAGTGTGGGCGGGGCCTGGGGATACGCAGTATTTT. This gives the protein CASSQVWAGPGDTQYF.

This chain joins TRBV7-2 and TRBJ2-5; 7 nucleotides match TRBD2. This CDR3 contains 17 residues. CDR1 and CDR2 (germline): SGHTA, FQGNSA. With V trimmed by 1 base and J by 2 bases, 10 bases remained unmatched. CDR3 residues: CASSLVPLAVIQETQYF. In DNA form, the CDR3 reads TGTGCCAGCAGCTTAGTACCCCTAGCGGTGATTCAAGAGACCCAGTACTTC.